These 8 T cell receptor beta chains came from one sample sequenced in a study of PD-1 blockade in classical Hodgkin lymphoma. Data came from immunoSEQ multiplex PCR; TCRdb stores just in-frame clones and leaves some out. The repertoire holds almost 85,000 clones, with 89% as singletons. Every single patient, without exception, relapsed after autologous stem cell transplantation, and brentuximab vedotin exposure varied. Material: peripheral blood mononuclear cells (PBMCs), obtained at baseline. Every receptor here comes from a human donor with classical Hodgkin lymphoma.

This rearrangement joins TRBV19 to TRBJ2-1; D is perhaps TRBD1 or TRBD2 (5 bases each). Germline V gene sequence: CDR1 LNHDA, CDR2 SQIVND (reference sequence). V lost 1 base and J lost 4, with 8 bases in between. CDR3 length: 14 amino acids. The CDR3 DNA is TGTGCCAGTAGTATAGGGGACGATTACAATGAGCAGTTCTTC. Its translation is CASSIGDDYNEQFF.

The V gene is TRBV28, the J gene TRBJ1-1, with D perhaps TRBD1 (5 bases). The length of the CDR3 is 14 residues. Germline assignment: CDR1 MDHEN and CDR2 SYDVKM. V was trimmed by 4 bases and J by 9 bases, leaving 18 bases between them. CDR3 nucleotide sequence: TGTGCCAGCAGTTCTCCGGGTCCGGGGCGTCAAGCTTTCTTT. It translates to CASSSPGPGRQAFF.

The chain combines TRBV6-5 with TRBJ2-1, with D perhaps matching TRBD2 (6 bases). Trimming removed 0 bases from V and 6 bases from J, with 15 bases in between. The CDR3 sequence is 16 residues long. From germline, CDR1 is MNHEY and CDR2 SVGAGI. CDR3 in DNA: TGTGCCAGCAGTTACTCGTTTAGCGGACTAAGCAATGAGCAGTTCTTC. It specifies CASSYSFSGLSNEQFF.

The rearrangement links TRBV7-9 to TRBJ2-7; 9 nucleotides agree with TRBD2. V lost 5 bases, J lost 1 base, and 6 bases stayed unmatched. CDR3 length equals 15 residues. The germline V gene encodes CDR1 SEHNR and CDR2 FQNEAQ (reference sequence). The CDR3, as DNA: TGTGCCAGCAGCCTTAGCGGGAGAGGTTCCTACGAGCAGTACTTC. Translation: CASSLSGRGSYEQYF.

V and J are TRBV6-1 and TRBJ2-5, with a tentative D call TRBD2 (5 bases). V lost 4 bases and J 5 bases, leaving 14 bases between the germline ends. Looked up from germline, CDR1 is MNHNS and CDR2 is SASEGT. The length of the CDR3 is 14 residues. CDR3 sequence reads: CASSGIPRGETQYF. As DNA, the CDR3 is TGTGCCAGCAGTGGAATCCCCCGCGGGGAGACCCAGTACTTC.

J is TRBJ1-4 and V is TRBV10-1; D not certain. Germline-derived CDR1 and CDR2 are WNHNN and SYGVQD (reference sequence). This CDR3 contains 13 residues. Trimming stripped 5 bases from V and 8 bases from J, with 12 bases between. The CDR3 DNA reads TGCGCCAGCAGTTCATCGGGATTCGAAAAACTGTTTTTT. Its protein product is CASSSSGFEKLFF.

CDR3 sequence reads: CASSLSGPSNNEQFF. The CDR3 DNA reads as TGTGCCAGCAGCCTCAGCGGGCCCTCTAACAATGAGCAGTTCTTC. The V gene is TRBV11-2, the J gene TRBJ2-1; tentative D call: TRBD2 (6 bases). The V and J ends lost 5 bases and 5 bases respectively, with 16 bases between them. The CDR3 loop spans 15 amino acids. Germline V gives CDR1 SGHAT, CDR2 FQNNGV. Full variable domain (rest looked up from reference TRBV11-2 and TRBJ2-1): EAGVAQSPRYKIIEKRQSVAFWCNPISGHATLYWYQQILGQGPKLLIQFQNNGVVDDSQLPKDRFSAERLKGVDSTLKIQPAKLEDSAVYLCASSLSGPSNNEQFFGPGTRLTVL.

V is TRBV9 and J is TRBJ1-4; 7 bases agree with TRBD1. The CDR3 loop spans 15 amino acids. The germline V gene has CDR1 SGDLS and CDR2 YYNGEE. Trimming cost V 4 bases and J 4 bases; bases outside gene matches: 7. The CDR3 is CASSRGPRGNEKLFF. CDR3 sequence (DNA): TGTGCCAGCAGCAGGGGGCCGAGGGGTAATGAAAAACTGTTTTTT.